The rows below give T cell receptor beta chains drawn from one sample of a study of T cells in Graves' hyperthyroidism and ophthalmopathy. Each CDR3 protein gets one entry after TCRdb re-called the multiplex PCR reads with MiXCR. The profile shows 530,000 or so distinct CDR3 sequences, over 15% of them singletons. The material sequenced was blood. These receptors all stem from a woman aged 18-29 years with Graves' ophthalmopathy. Each CDR3 is given with its conserved first and last residue. Each record gives: CDR3 DNA, CDR3 protein, clone size, V gene, D gene, J gene. A D gene is named only where the DNA matches it firmly. Clone size is stated in some rows and not others, as once, few, many or a class when expanded.

DNA: TGCAGCGCTGTCGCCCAAGACAATGAAAAACTGTTTTTT
CDR3: CSAVAQDNEKLFF
size: -
V: TRBV29-1
D: -
J: TRBJ1-4

DNA: TGTGCCAGCAGCTTAGAGGGGGGGGCGGGGGGAAGCTACGAGCAGTACTTC
CDR3: CASSLEGGAGGSYEQYF
size: many
V: TRBV7-2
D: TRBD2
J: TRBJ2-7

DNA: TGTGCCAGCAGTGAAGGGTTAGAGGGCAGTGAGCAGTTCTTC
CDR3: CASSEGLEGSEQFF
size: many
V: TRBV2
D: -
J: TRBJ2-1

DNA: TGTGCCAGCAGCTTAACGGGCGGGGCTGGGGCCAACGTCCTGACTTTC
CDR3: CASSLTGGAGANVLTF
size: -
V: TRBV7-9
D: -
J: TRBJ2-6

DNA: TGTGCCATCAGTGTCAACTGGTCCTACGAGCAGTACTTC
CDR3: CAISVNWSYEQYF
size: -
V: TRBV10-3
D: -
J: TRBJ2-7

DNA: TGTGCCAGCAGCGTAGTATCCTACGAGCAGTACTTC
CDR3: CASSVVSYEQYF
size: many
V: TRBV28
D: -
J: TRBJ2-7

DNA: TGCAGTGCGGACCCCCTGGGAACTAATGAAAAACTGTTTTTT
CDR3: CSADPLGTNEKLFF
size: few
V: TRBV20-1
D: -
J: TRBJ1-4

DNA: TGTGCCAGCAGTTACACACAACCGGGACACCGAGCTAACTATGGCTACACCTTC
CDR3: CASSYTQPGHRANYGYTF
size: few
V: TRBV6-6
D: -
J: TRBJ1-2

DNA: TGTGCCAGTAGTCACGATCGAAGGACAGGAACGGGGTTCACTGAAGCTTTCTTT
CDR3: CASSHDRRTGTGFTEAFF
size: few
V: TRBV19
D: TRBD1
J: TRBJ1-1

DNA: TGTGCCAGCAGCTCGGCGGGAGTTTTAGATACGCAGTATTTT
CDR3: CASSSAGVLDTQYF
size: few
V: TRBV7-9
D: TRBD2
J: TRBJ2-3

DNA: TGTGCCAGCAGCCCCCGTGTAGCGGGGGGCATTGAGGGGCACGGGGAGCTGTTTTTT
CDR3: CASSPRVAGGIEGHGELFF
size: few
V: TRBV7-9
D: TRBD2
J: TRBJ2-2

DNA: TGTGCCAGCTCACCACCAACCCGGTACAATGAGCAGTTCTTC
CDR3: CASSPPTRYNEQFF
size: few
V: TRBV18
D: -
J: TRBJ2-1

DNA: TGTGCCAGCAGCTTAAGGGCGGGGGACGGCGAGCAGTACTTC
CDR3: CASSLRAGDGEQYF
size: -
V: TRBV7-3
D: TRBD2
J: TRBJ2-7

DNA: TGTGCCTGGAGTGGACAGGAGGCAGCTTTCTTT
CDR3: CAWSGQEAAFF
size: many
V: TRBV30
D: -
J: TRBJ1-1

DNA: TGTGCCAGCAGTGATGGTGGCCAGGAGCTGTTTTTT
CDR3: CASSDGGQELFF
size: -
V: TRBV2
D: -
J: TRBJ2-2

DNA: TGTGCCAGCAGCCCTCTTGGGGGGGTCTATGGCTACACCTTC
CDR3: CASSPLGGVYGYTF
size: -
V: TRBV7-6
D: -
J: TRBJ1-2

DNA: TGTGCCTGGTGGAGACAGGGGGCGCAGGAGACCCAGTACTTC
CDR3: CAWWRQGAQETQYF
size: many
V: TRBV30
D: TRBD1
J: TRBJ2-5

DNA: TGTGCCAGCAGGATCAATAGCAATCAGCCCCAGCATTTT
CDR3: CASRINSNQPQHF
size: many
V: TRBV2
D: -
J: TRBJ1-5

DNA: TGTGCCAGCAGCTTAGAAGTCCTTCAGCCCCAGCATTTT
CDR3: CASSLEVLQPQHF
size: -
V: TRBV7-6
D: -
J: TRBJ1-5

DNA: TGTGCCACCCGGACTAGCGGGAGGGCGAACACCGGGGAGCTGTTTTTT
CDR3: CATRTSGRANTGELFF
size: once
V: TRBV15
D: TRBD2
J: TRBJ2-2

DNA: TGTGCCAGCGGCTTCGGGACGGGAGCCTACGAGCAGTACTTC
CDR3: CASGFGTGAYEQYF
size: -
V: TRBV6-2/TRBV6-3
D: -
J: TRBJ2-7

DNA: TGTGCCAGCAGTTTCTTAGACAGGAATCAGCCCCAGCATTTT
CDR3: CASSFLDRNQPQHF
size: few
V: TRBV12-3/TRBV12-4
D: -
J: TRBJ1-5

DNA: TGTGCCACCAGTGATGGGACAGGGGGATATGGCTACACCTTC
CDR3: CATSDGTGGYGYTF
size: -
V: TRBV24-1
D: TRBD1
J: TRBJ1-2

DNA: TGCGCCAGCAGCCAATTGGGTCTCTCCTACAATGAGCAGTTCTTC
CDR3: CASSQLGLSYNEQFF
size: many
V: TRBV4-1
D: -
J: TRBJ2-1

DNA: TGTGCCAGCAGTTTGGGGGTTGGCAATCAGCCCCAGCATTTT
CDR3: CASSLGVGNQPQHF
size: many
V: TRBV28
D: -
J: TRBJ1-5

DNA: TGCGCCAGCAGCTTGGCCTCGGCGGGAGTTAGCAATGAGCAGTTCTTC
CDR3: CASSLASAGVSNEQFF
size: -
V: TRBV5-1
D: TRBD2
J: TRBJ2-1

DNA: TGTGCCAGCAGCTCCGGTGGGACGGCTATGCATGGCTACACCTTC
CDR3: CASSSGGTAMHGYTF
size: many
V: TRBV12-3/TRBV12-4
D: -
J: TRBJ1-2

DNA: TGTGCCAGCAGCTTGAGGGTCGGTCCCCAGCATTTT
CDR3: CASSLRVGPQHF
size: -
V: TRBV5-6
D: -
J: TRBJ1-5

DNA: TGCAGTGCTAGTTTAGCTAGCGGGAGTATCGGTACAGATACGCAGTATTTT
CDR3: CSASLASGSIGTDTQYF
size: many
V: TRBV20-1
D: TRBD2
J: TRBJ2-3

DNA: TGTGCCAGCAGCCCCCTCCCCCACGGACAGCTTGGCTACACCTTC
CDR3: CASSPLPHGQLGYTF
size: -
V: TRBV7-6
D: -
J: TRBJ1-2

DNA: TGCAGTGAACCGGGGGACGGTAACACTGAAGCTTTCTTT
CDR3: CSEPGDGNTEAFF
size: many
V: TRBV20-1
D: -
J: TRBJ1-1

DNA: TGTGCCAGCAGTGATCCCGGGACCGTCTCTGTGTTTTTT
CDR3: CASSDPGTVSVFF
size: -
V: TRBV6-1
D: -
J: TRBJ2-2

DNA: TGTGCCAGCAGAAGTGAGATACTTTACAATGAGCAGTTCTTC
CDR3: CASRSEILYNEQFF
size: few
V: TRBV7-2
D: -
J: TRBJ2-1

DNA: TGTGCCAGCAGCTTACGAAGCACTTTCGACAGGCCGTTTAACTATGGCTACACCTTC
CDR3: CASSLRSTFDRPFNYGYTF
size: many
V: TRBV7-9
D: -
J: TRBJ1-2

DNA: TGCAGTGTTCCCAGAGCAGGGCCCTACGAGCAGTACTTC
CDR3: CSVPRAGPYEQYF
size: many
V: TRBV20-1
D: -
J: TRBJ2-7

DNA: TGTGCCTGGATGACTAGCGGTAAATTTTACGAGCAGTACTTC
CDR3: CAWMTSGKFYEQYF
size: many
V: TRBV30
D: TRBD2
J: TRBJ2-7

DNA: TGCGCCAGCAGCTTGGACCCAGCGGAGACCCAGTACTTC
CDR3: CASSLDPAETQYF
size: -
V: TRBV5-1
D: -
J: TRBJ2-5

DNA: TGTGCCAGTAGTATAGAGCCAGGCCCCACCGGGGAGCTGTTTTTT
CDR3: CASSIEPGPTGELFF
size: -
V: TRBV19
D: -
J: TRBJ2-2

DNA: TGCAGTGCTTTGAACCCGGTGAATGACTACAATGAGCAGTTCTTC
CDR3: CSALNPVNDYNEQFF
size: many
V: TRBV20-1
D: -
J: TRBJ2-1

DNA: TGTGCCAGCTCATCGGGACAGGGGCAAAAGGAACTGTTTTTT
CDR3: CASSSGQGQKELFF
size: few
V: TRBV18
D: TRBD1
J: TRBJ1-4

DNA: TGTGCCAGCAGTTACGGGCAGGGCCTGGCCTACGAGCAGTACTTC
CDR3: CASSYGQGLAYEQYF
size: many
V: TRBV6-6
D: -
J: TRBJ2-7

DNA: TGTGCCACCAGCAGACGGGACAGGGGCAACGAGCAGTACTTC
CDR3: CATSRRDRGNEQYF
size: -
V: TRBV15
D: TRBD1
J: TRBJ2-7

DNA: TGTGCCAGCAGCCCGAGACAGGGTGGAATCTACGAGCAGTACTTC
CDR3: CASSPRQGGIYEQYF
size: many
V: TRBV7-3
D: TRBD1
J: TRBJ2-7

DNA: TGTGCCAGCAGTTTATCAGGGGGCGCTGGAAACACCATATATTTT
CDR3: CASSLSGGAGNTIYF
size: -
V: TRBV12-3/TRBV12-4
D: TRBD1
J: TRBJ1-3

DNA: TGTGCCAGCAGCTTAGCTGGTGTAAACTATAACTATGGCTACACCTTC
CDR3: CASSLAGVNYNYGYTF
size: many
V: TRBV7-2
D: -
J: TRBJ1-2

DNA: TGTGCCAGCAGTCTCCACGCGCCCGTCACAGATACGCAGTATTTT
CDR3: CASSLHAPVTDTQYF
size: -
V: TRBV7-9
D: -
J: TRBJ2-3

DNA: TGTGCCAGCAGCCCTCAGGGCTTAGGAGGGGGAGAAGAGCAGTACTTC
CDR3: CASSPQGLGGGEEQYF
size: many
V: TRBV7-2
D: -
J: TRBJ2-7

DNA: TGTGCCATCAGTGAAGTCCTAGGGCAGGGGGCGGTTGGCTATGGCTACACCTTC
CDR3: CAISEVLGQGAVGYGYTF
size: -
V: TRBV10-3
D: TRBD1
J: TRBJ1-2

DNA: TGTGCCAGCACGGTAGCGGGGTACGAGCAGTACTTC
CDR3: CASTVAGYEQYF
size: many
V: TRBV2
D: TRBD2
J: TRBJ2-7

DNA: TGTGCCAGCTCACCTACAGGGGTCGGTGCCAATCAGCCCCAGCATTTT
CDR3: CASSPTGVGANQPQHF
size: few
V: TRBV18
D: TRBD1
J: TRBJ1-5

DNA: TGTGCCAGCAGCTTGGGTCCGGGAGATGATGAGCAGTTCTTC
CDR3: CASSLGPGDDEQFF
size: many
V: TRBV5-5
D: -
J: TRBJ2-1

DNA: TGTGCCAGCAGCCAATCATCACCCGATCAGCCCCAGCATTTT
CDR3: CASSQSSPDQPQHF
size: few
V: TRBV16
D: -
J: TRBJ1-5

DNA: TGCGCCAGCAGCTTGTCAGGGGGCGGTAATTCACCCCTCCACTTT
CDR3: CASSLSGGGNSPLHF
size: many
V: TRBV5-1
D: TRBD1
J: TRBJ1-6

DNA: TGTGCCAGCAGCACCTCAGACAGGGCAGATACGCAGTATTTT
CDR3: CASSTSDRADTQYF
size: few
V: TRBV7-3
D: TRBD1
J: TRBJ2-3

DNA: TGTGCCAGCAGCTCTATGGGGGGATCCTACGAGCAGTACTTC
CDR3: CASSSMGGSYEQYF
size: -
V: TRBV7-9
D: -
J: TRBJ2-7